This T cell receptor (beta chain) was found in a study of blood T cells in healthy people across ages. This clonotype was seen many times. Its antigen is unidentified. A second 7 to 11 cycle PCR used barcoded and J-beta primers. A template-switch adaptor with 12 random nucleotides tagged each cDNA molecule. In TCRdb, the 5' RACE reads were re-called with MiXCR into one record per CDR3 protein. The sample yields around 670,000 distinct CDR3 sequences, around 31% seen once. Study outcomes and limitations: PBMCs left unsorted prevented a conclusive naive versus antigen-experienced comparison. Versus aged donors, long-lived donors had higher diversity and more naive CD4+ cells.

Sequenced: blood. The sequence was collected from a woman of 80 years or more in good health.

CDR3 loop: CATSDLLAGAFSYEQYF. As DNA, the CDR3 is TGTGCCACCAGTGATTTACTAGCGGGGGCGTTCTCCTACGAGCAGTACTTC. The chain employs TRBV24-1 and TRBJ2-7; TRBD2 matches at 11 bases. CDR1 and CDR2 (germline): KGHDR, SFDVKD. CDR3 length equals 17 residues. J lost 0 bases, V lost 1 base, and 4 bases had no gene match.